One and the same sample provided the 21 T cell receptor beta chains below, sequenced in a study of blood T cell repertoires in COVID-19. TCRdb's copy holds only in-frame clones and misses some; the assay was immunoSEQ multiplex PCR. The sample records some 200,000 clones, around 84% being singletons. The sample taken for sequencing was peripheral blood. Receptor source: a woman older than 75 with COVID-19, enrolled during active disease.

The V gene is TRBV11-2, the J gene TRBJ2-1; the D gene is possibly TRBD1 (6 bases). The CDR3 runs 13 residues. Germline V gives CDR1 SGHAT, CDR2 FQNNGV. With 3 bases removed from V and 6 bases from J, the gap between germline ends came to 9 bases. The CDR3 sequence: CASSFDRLNEQFF. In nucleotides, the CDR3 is TGTGCCAGCAGCTTCGACAGGCTCAATGAGCAGTTCTTC.

In DNA form, the CDR3 reads TGTGCCAGTAGTATCGGACTAGCCCTGAGCCAAGAGACCCAGTACTTC. Translated, it gives CASSIGLALSQETQYF. The chain combines TRBV19 with TRBJ2-5; 8 bases fit TRBD2. Per germline, CDR1 LNHDA and CDR2 SQIVND (reference sequence). V lost 3 bases, J lost 1 base, and 7 bases stayed unmatched. This CDR3 is built from 16 residues.

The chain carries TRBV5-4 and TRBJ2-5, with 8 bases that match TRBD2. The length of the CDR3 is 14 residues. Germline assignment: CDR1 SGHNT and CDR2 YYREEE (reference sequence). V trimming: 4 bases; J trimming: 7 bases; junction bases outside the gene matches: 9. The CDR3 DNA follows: TGTGCCAGCAGCCCCCAGCGGGAGCCCGGGACCCAGTACTTC. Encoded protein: CASSPQREPGTQYF.

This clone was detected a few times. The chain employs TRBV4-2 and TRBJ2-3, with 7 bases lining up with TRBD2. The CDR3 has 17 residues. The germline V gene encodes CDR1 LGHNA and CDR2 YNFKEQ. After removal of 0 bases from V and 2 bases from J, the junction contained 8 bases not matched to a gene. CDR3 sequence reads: CASSQEVASGATDTQYF. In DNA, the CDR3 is TGTGCCAGCAGCCAAGAGGTAGCTAGCGGCGCCACAGATACGCAGTATTTT.

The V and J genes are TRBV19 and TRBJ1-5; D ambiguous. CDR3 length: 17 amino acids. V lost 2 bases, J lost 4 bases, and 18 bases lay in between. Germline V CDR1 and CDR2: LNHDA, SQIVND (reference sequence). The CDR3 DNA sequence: TGTGCCAGTAGTATATACGGTGGCCCCGGAGATAATCAGCCCCAGCATTTT. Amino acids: CASSIYGGPGDNQPQHF.

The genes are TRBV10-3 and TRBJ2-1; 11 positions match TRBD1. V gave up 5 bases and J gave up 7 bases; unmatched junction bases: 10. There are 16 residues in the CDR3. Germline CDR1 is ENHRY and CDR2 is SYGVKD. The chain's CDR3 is CAISTHVGTGGNEQFF. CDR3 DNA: TGTGCCATCAGTACCCATGTCGGGACAGGGGGGAATGAGCAGTTCTTC.

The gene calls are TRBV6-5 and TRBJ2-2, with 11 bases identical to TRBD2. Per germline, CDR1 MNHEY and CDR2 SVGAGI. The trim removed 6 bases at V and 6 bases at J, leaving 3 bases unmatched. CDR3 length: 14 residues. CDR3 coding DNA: TGTGCCAGCAGGGTAGCGGGGGGGGCCGGGGAGCTGTTTTTT. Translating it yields CASRVAGGAGELFF.

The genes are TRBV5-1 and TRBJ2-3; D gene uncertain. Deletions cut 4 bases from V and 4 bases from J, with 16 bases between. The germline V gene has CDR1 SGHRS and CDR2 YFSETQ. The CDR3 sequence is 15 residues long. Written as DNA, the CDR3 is TGCGCCAGCAGCCAACTCCCGTTGTCCGCAGATACGCAGTATTTT. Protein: CASSQLPLSADTQYF.

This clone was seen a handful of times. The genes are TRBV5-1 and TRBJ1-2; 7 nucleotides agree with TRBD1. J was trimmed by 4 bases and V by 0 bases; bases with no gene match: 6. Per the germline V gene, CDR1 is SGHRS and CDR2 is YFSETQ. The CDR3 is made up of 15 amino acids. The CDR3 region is CASSLEPGGSYGYTF. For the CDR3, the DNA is TGCGCCAGCAGCTTGGAGCCAGGGGGGAGCTATGGCTACACCTTC. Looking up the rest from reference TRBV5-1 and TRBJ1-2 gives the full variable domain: KAGVTQTPRYLIKTRGQQVTLSCSPISGHRSVSWYQQTPGQGLQFLFEYFSETQRNKGNFPGRFSGRQFSNSRSEMNVSTLELGDSALYLCASSLEPGGSYGYTFGSGTRLTVV.

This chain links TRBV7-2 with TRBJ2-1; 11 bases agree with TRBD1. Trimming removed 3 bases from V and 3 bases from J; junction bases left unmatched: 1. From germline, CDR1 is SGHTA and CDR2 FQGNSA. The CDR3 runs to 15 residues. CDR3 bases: TGTGCCAGCAGCTTGGGACAGGGGGTCTACAATGAGCAGTTCTTC. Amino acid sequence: CASSLGQGVYNEQFF.

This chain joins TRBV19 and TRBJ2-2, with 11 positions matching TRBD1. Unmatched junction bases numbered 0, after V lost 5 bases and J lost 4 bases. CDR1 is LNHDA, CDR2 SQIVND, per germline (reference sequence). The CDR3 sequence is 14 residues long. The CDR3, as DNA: TGTGCCAGTAGTGGGACAGGGGGCACCGGGGAGCTGTTTTTT. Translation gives CASSGTGGTGELFF.

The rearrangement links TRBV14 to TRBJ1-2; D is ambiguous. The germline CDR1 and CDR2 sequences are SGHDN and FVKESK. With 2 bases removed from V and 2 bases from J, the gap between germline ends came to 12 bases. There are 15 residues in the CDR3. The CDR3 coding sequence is TGTGCCAGCAGCCAACCAGGCACCTTAAACTATGGCTACACCTTC. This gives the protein CASSQPGTLNYGYTF.

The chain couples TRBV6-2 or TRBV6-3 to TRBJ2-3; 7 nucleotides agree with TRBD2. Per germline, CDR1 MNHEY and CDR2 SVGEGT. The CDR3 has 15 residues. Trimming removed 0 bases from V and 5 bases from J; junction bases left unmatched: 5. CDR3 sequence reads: CASSYSQRGLDTQYF. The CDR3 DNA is TGTGCCAGCAGTTACTCGCAGCGGGGATTAGATACGCAGTATTTT.

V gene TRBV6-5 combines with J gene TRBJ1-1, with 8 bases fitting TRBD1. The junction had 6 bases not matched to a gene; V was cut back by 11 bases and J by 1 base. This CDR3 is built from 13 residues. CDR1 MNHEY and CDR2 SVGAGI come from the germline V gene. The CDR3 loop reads CAAQDRANTEAFF. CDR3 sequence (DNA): TGTGCCGCCCAGGACAGGGCGAACACTGAAGCTTTCTTT.

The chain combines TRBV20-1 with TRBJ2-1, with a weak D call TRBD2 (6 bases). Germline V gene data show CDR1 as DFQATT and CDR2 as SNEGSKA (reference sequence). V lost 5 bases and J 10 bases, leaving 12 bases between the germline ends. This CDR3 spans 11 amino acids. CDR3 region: CSARAGLEQFF. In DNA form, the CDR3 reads TGCAGTGCTCGAGCCGGACTAGAGCAGTTCTTC.

The CDR3 DNA follows: TGCGCCAGCAGCCCAACGCCTCTAGCGGGGGGGCCATTCTACGAGCAGTACTTC. Protein sequence: CASSPTPLAGGPFYEQYF. The rearrangement joins TRBV5-1 to TRBJ2-7; 12 bases are shared with TRBD2. The germline V gene has CDR1 SGHRS and CDR2 YFSETQ. The length of the CDR3 is 18 residues. The junction had 14 bases not matched to a gene; V was cut back by 4 bases and J by 3 bases. The full variable domain, rest sourced from reference TRBV5-1 and TRBJ2-7, is KAGVTQTPRYLIKTRGQQVTLSCSPISGHRSVSWYQQTPGQGLQFLFEYFSETQRNKGNFPGRFSGRQFSNSRSEMNVSTLELGDSALYLCASSPTPLAGGPFYEQYFGPGTRLTVT.

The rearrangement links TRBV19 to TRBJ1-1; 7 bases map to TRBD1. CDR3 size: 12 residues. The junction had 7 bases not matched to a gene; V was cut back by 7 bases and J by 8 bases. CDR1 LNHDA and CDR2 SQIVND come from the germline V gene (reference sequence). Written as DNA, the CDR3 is TGTGCCAGTAAGGGGGACAGTATGGAAGCTTTCTTT. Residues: CASKGDSMEAFF.

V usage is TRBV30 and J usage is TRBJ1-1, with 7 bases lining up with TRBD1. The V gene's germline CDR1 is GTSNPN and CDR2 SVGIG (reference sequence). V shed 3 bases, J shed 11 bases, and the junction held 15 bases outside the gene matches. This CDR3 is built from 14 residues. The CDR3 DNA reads TGTGCCTGGAGCGAAGCCGGGACAGTTGGAGGGGCTTTCTTT. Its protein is CAWSEAGTVGGAFF.

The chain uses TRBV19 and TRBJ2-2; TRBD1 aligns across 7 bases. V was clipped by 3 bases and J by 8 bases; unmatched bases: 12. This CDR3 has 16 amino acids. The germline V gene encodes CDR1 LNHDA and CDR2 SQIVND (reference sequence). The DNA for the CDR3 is TGTGCCAGTAGTATGGCTCTGAGGGGGCGCCCGGGGGAGCTGTTTTTT. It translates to CASSMALRGRPGELFF.

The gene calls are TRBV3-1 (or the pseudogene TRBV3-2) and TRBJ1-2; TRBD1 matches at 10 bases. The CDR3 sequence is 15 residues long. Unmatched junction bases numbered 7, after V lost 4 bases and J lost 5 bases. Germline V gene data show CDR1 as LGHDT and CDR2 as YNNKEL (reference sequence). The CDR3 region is CASSLGQGIGYGYTF. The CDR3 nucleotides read TGTGCCAGCAGCCTGGGACAGGGGATAGGGTATGGCTACACCTTC.

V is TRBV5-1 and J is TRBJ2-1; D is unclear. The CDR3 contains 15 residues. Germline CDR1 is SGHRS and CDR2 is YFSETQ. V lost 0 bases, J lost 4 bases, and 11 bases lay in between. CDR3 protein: CASSLDHIVYNEQFF. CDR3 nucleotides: TGCGCCAGCAGCTTGGATCACATTGTATACAATGAGCAGTTCTTC.